The clone carrying this T cell receptor (beta chain) occurred a few times. The sample is drawn from a study of identical twins. Trimming left V 5 bases short and J 7 bases short, with 11 bases between. This CDR3 is 12 amino acids long. The germline V gene has CDR1 LGHNT and CDR2 FRNRAP. TCRdb used MiXCR to reprocess the 5' RACE reads, holding one entry per CDR3 protein. The sample includes hundreds of thousands of distinct CDR3 sequences, roughly 8.6% of them seen just once. A further study also used this sample, focusing on yellow fever vaccine responses in identical twins.

This sequence joins TRBV12-5 and TRBJ1-1; D gene uncertain. The sample consisted of CD8+ T cells sorted from blood. The sequence was obtained from a woman between 18 and 29 years old in good health. CDR3 in DNA: TGTGCTAGTGGTCCTGGTTTCGATGAAGCTTTCTTT. Translation: CASGPGFDEAFF. Together with reference TRBV12-5 and TRBJ1-1, the CDR3 gives the full variable domain: DARVTQTPRHKVTEMGQEVTMRCQPILGHNTVFWYRQTMMQGLELLAYFRNRAPLDDSGMPKDRFSAEMPDATLATLKIQPSEPRDSAVYFCASGPGFDEAFFGQGTRLTVV.